This T cell receptor (beta chain) was profiled in a study of blood T cell repertoires in COVID-19. Looking at the study overall: From the United States, Italy and Spain came samples of acute and convalescent COVID-19. T cells, B-cell-depleted T cells, or PBMCs supplied cDNA or gDNA.

With 5 bases clipped from V and 3 bases from J, the junction kept 7 bases outside the gene matches. The CDR3 runs 14 residues. From germline, CDR1 is SGHRS and CDR2 YFSETQ. As processed by the authors: Estimation of nucleated cell counts was performed using reference gene primer amplification. The repertoire was sequenced with immunoSEQ multiplex PCR; TCRdb's copy has only in-frame clones and lacks some. Clone size and the V and J calls come from that table; the DNA yielded D and trimming. This table has around 700,000 clones, 90% appearing once. The chain has TRBV5-1 and TRBJ2-7, with 8 bases lining up with TRBD1. This sequence originates from a woman younger than 35 with acute or convalescent COVID-19. The sequencing input was peripheral blood. CDR3 DNA sequence: TGCGCCAGCAGTAGAGGACAGGGTCTCTACGAGCAGTACTTC. It codes for CASSRGQGLYEQYF. Using reference TRBV5-1 and TRBJ2-7 for the parts outside the CDR3, the full variable domain is KAGVTQTPRYLIKTRGQQVTLSCSPISGHRSVSWYQQTPGQGLQFLFEYFSETQRNKGNFPGRFSGRQFSNSRSEMNVSTLELGDSALYLCASSRGQGLYEQYFGPGTRLTVT.